This TCR beta chain was sequenced in a study of CD8 T cells in ankylosing spondylitis. Study-level findings and limits: Before this, some motif variants had been reported in reactive arthritis synovial fluid and blood.

The TCR beta libraries were generated through quantitative 5'-RACE incorporating molecular barcodes. Each CDR3 protein gets one entry after TCRdb re-called the 5' RACE reads with MiXCR. The sample contains 230,000 or so distinct CDR3 sequences, about 24% of which appear only once. This clonotype was seen many times. The antigen is unknown. Trimming shortened V by 5 bases and J by 3 bases, and 11 bases separated the two germline ends. CDR3 length equals 13 residues. Germline CDR1 reads DFQATT; CDR2 reads SNEGSKA (reference sequence). The specimen sequenced was blood, either unsorted or a sorted T cell fraction (not recorded which). J is TRBJ2-1 and V is TRBV20-1; D is perhaps TRBD1 or TRBD2 (5 bases each). The TCR originated in a male donor with ankylosing spondylitis or in good health (not recorded which). CDR3 amino acids: CSAPERGYNEQFF. The CDR3 nucleotides are TGCAGTGCTCCCGAGAGGGGCTACAATGAGCAGTTCTTC.